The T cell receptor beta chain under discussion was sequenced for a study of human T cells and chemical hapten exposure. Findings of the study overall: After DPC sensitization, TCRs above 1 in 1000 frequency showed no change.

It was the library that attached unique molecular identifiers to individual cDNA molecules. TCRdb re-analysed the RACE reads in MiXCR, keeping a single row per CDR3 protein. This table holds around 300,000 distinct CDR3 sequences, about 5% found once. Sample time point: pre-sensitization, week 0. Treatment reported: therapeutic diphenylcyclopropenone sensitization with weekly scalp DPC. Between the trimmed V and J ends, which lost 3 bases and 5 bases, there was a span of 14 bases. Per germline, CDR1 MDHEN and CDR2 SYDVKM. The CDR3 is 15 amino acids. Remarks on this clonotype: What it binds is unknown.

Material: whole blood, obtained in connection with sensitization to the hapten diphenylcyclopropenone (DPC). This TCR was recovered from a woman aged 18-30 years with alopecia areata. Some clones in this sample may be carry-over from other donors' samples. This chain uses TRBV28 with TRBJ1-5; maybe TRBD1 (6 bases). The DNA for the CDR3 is TGTGCCAGCAGTTTGGGGGCTTCAGGGGATCAGCCCCAGCATTTT. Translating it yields CASSLGASGDQPQHF. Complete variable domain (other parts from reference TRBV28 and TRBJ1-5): DVKVTQSSRYLVKRTGEKVFLECVQDMDHENMFWYRQDPGLGLRLIYFSYDVKMKEKGDIPEGYSVSREKKERFSLILESASTNQTSMYLCASSLGASGDQPQHFGDGTRLSIL.